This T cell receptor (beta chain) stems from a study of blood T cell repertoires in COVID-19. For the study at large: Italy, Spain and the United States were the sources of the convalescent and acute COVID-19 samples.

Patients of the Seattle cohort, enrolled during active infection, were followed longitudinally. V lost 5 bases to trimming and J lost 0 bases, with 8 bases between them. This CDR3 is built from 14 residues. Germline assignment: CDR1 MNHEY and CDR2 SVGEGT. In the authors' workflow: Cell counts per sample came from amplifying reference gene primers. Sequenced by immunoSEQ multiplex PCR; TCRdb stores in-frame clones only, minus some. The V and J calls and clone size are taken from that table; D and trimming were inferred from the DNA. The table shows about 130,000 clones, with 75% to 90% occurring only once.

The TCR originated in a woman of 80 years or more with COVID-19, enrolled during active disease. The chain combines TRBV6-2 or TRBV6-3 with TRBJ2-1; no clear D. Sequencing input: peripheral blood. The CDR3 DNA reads TGTGCCAGCAGTCAATCGAGCTCCTACAATGAGCAGTTCTTC. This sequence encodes CASSQSSSYNEQFF.